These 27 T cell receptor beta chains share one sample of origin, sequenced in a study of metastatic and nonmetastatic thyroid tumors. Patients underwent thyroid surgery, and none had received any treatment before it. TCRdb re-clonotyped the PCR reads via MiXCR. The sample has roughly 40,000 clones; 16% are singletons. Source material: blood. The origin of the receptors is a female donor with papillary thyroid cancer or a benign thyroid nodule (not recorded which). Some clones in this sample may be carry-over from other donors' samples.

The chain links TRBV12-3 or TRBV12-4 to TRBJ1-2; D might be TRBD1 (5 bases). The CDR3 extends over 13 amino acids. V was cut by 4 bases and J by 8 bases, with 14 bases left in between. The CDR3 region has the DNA TGTGCCAGCAGTTACTCCGAAGGGGCGGGCTACACCTTC. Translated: CASSYSEGAGYTF.

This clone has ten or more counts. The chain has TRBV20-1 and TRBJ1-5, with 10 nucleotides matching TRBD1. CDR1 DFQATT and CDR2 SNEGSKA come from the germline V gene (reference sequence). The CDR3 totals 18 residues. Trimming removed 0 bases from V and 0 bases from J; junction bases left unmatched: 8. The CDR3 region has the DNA TGCAGTGCTAGAGATCTGGACAGGGGGGGTTATAGCAATCAGCCCCAGCATTTT. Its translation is CSARDLDRGGYSNQPQHF.

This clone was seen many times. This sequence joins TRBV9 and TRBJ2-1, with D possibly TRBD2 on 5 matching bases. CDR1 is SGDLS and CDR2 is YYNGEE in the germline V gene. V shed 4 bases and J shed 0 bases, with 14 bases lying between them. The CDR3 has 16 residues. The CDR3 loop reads CASSHITGSSYNEQFF. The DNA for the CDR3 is TGTGCCAGCAGCCACATTACGGGGAGCTCCTACAATGAGCAGTTCTTC.

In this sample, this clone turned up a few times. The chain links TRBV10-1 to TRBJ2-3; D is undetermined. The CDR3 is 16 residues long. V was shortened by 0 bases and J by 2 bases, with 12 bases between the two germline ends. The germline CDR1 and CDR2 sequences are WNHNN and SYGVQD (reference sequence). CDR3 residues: CASSESKAVITDTQYF. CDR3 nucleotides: TGCGCCAGCAGTGAGTCGAAGGCCGTAATCACAGATACGCAGTATTTT.

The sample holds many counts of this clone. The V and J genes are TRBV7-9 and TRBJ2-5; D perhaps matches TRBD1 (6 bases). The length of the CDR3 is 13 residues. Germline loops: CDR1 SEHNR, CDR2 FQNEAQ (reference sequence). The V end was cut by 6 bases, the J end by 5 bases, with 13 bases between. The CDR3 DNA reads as TGTGCCAGCAGTTCCAGGGGCCCCGAGACCCAGTACTTC. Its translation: CASSSRGPETQYF.

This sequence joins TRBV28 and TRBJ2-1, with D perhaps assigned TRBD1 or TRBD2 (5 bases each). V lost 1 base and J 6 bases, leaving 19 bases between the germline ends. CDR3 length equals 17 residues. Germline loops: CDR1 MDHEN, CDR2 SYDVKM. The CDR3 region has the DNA TGTGCCAGCAGTTTATACCGGGCTAGAGGGGATGGCAATGAGCAGTTCTTC. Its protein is CASSLYRARGDGNEQFF.

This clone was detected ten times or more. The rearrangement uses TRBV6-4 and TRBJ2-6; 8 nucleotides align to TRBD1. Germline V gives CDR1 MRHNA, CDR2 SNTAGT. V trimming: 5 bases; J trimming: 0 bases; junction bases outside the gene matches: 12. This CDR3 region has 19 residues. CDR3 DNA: TGTGCCAGCAGTAATATACAATGGACAGGGCACTCTGGGGCCAACGTCCTGACTTTC. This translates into CASSNIQWTGHSGANVLTF.

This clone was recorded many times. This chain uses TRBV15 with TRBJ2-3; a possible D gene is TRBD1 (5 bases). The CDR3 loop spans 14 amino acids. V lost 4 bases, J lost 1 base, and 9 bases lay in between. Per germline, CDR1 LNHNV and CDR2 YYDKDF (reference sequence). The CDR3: CATSIDSGTDTQYF. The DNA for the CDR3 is TGTGCCACCAGCATCGACAGCGGCACAGATACGCAGTATTTT.

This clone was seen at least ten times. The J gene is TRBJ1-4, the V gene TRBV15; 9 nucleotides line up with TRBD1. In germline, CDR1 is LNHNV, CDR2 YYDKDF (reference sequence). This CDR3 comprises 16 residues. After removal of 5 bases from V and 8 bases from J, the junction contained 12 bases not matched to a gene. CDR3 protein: CATSLSSGTGSEKLFF. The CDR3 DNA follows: TGTGCCACCAGCTTATCCTCCGGGACAGGGAGCGAAAAACTGTTTTTT.

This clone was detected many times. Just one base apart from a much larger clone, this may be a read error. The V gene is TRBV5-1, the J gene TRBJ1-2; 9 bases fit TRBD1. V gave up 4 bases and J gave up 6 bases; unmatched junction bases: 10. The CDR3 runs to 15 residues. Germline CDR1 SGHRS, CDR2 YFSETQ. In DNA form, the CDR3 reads TGCGCCAGCAGCGGGGGACAGGGAGGGACCCATGGCTACACCTTC. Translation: CASSGGQGGTHGYTF. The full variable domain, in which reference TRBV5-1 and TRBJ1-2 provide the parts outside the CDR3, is KAGVTQTPRYLIKTRGQQVTLSCSPISGHRSVSWYQQTPGQGLQFLFEYFSETQRNKGNFPGRFSGRQFSNSRSEMNVSTLELGDSALYLCASSGGQGGTHGYTFGSGTRLTVV.

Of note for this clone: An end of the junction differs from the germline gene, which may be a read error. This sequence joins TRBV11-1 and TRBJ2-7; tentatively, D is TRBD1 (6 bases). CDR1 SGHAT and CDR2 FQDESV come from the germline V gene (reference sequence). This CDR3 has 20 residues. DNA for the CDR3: TGTGCCAGCAGCCTAGCTCGTCCCCTGCCGACAGGTTTGGGCTCCTACGAGCAGTACTTC. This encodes CASSLARPLPTGLGSYEQYF.

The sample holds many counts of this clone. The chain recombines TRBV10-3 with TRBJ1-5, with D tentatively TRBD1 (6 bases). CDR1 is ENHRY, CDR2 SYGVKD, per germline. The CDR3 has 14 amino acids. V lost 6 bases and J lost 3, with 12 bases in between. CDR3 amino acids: CAISVGQNNQPQHF. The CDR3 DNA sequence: TGTGCCATCAGCGTTGGACAGAACAATCAGCCCCAGCATTTT.

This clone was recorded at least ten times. CDR3 protein: CSVEDLEGEQYF. The CDR3 nucleotides are TGCAGCGTTGAAGATCTTGAAGGGGAGCAGTACTTC. The V and J genes are TRBV29-1 and TRBJ2-7; D is undetermined. The V and J ends lost 0 bases and 7 bases respectively, with 10 bases between them. Germline CDR1 and CDR2: SQVTM and ANQGSEA. The CDR3 is made up of 12 amino acids.

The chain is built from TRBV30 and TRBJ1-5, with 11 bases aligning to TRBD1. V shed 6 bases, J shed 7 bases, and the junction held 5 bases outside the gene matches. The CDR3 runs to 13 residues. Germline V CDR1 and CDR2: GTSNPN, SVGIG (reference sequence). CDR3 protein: CACLGTGGQPQHF. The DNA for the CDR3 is TGTGCCTGTCTTGGGACAGGGGGACAGCCCCAGCATTTT.

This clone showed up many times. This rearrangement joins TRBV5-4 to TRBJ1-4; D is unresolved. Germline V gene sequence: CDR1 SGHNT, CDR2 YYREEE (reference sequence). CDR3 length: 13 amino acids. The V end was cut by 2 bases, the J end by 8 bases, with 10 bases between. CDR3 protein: CASSLNLDEKLFF. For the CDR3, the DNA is TGTGCCAGCAGCTTAAATTTAGACGAAAAACTGTTTTTT.

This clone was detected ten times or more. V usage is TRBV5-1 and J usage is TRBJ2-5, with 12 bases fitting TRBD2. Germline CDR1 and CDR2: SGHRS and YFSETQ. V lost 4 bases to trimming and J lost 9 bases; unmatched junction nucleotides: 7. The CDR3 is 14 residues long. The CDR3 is CASSPGLAGGSQYF. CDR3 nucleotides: TGCGCCAGCAGCCCGGGCCTAGCGGGGGGGTCCCAGTACTTC. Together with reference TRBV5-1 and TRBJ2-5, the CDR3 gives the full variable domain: KAGVTQTPRYLIKTRGQQVTLSCSPISGHRSVSWYQQTPGQGLQFLFEYFSETQRNKGNFPGRFSGRQFSNSRSEMNVSTLELGDSALYLCASSPGLAGGSQYFGPGTRLLVL.

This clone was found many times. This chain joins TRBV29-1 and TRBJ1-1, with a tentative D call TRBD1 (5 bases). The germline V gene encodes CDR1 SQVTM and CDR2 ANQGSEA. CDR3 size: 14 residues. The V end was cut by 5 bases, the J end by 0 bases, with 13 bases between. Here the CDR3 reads CSVSSGLLNTEAFF. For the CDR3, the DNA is TGCAGCGTTTCCTCGGGACTCTTGAACACTGAAGCTTTCTTT.

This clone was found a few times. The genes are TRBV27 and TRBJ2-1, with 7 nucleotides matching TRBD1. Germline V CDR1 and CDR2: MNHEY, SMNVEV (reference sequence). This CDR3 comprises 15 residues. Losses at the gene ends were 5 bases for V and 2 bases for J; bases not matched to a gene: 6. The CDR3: CASSLEGTAYNEQFF. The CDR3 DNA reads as TGTGCCAGCAGTCTTGAAGGGACAGCCTACAATGAGCAGTTCTTC.

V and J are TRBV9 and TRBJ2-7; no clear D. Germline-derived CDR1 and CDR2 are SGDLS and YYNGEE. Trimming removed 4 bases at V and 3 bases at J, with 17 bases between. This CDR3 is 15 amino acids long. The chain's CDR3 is CASSPAASVGYEQYF. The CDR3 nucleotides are TGTGCCAGCAGCCCCGCCGCGAGCGTCGGCTACGAGCAGTACTTC.

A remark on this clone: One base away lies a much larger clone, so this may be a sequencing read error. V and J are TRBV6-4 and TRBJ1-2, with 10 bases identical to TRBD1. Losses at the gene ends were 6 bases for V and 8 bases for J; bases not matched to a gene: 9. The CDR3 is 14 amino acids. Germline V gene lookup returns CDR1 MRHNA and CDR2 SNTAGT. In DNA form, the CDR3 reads TGTGCCAGCAGCGGGACAGGGGTAGTCGGAGGCTACACCTTC. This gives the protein CASSGTGVVGGYTF.

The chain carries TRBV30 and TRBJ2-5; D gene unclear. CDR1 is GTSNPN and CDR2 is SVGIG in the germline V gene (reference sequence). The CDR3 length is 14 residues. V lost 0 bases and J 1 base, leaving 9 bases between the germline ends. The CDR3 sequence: CAWSVRDRQETQYF. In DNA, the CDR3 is TGTGCCTGGAGTGTACGCGACCGCCAAGAGACCCAGTACTTC.

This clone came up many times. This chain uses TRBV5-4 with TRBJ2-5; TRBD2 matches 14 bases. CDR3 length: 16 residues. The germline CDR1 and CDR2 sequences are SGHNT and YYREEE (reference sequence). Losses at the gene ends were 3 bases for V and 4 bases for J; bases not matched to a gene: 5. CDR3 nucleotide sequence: TGTGCCAGCAGCTGGGGGACTAGCGGGGGTTTAGAGACCCAGTACTTC. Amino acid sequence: CASSWGTSGGLETQYF.

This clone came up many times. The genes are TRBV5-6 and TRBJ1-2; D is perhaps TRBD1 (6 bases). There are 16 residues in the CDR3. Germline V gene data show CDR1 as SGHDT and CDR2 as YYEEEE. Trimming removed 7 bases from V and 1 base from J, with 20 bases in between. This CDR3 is CASHWGTLLYNYGYTF. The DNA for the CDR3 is TGTGCCAGCCATTGGGGGACACTCCTGTATAACTATGGCTACACCTTC.

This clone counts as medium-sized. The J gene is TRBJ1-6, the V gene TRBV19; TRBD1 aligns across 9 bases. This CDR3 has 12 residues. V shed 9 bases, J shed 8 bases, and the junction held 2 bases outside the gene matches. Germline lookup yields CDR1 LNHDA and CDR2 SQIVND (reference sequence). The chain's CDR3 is CASRDRDSPLHF. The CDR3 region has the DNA TGTGCCAGCCGGGACAGGGATTCACCCCTCCACTTT.

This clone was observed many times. The DNA of the CDR3 is TGCGCCAGCAGCCAAGAAGCAGCGGGTATCTACAATGAGCAGTTCTTC. Amino acids: CASSQEAAGIYNEQFF. The V call is TRBV4-1, the J call TRBJ2-1; weak D call: TRBD2 (6 bases). Germline V CDR1 and CDR2: MGHRA, YSYEKL. This CDR3 is built from 16 residues. Trimming took off 0 bases at V and 3 bases at J, with 12 bases between the two ends.

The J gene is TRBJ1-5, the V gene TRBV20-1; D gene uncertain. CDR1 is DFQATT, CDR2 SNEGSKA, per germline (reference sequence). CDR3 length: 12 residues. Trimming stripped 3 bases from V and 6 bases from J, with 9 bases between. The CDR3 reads CSASLRLQPQHF. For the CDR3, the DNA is TGCAGTGCTAGTTTGCGCCTTCAGCCCCAGCATTTT.

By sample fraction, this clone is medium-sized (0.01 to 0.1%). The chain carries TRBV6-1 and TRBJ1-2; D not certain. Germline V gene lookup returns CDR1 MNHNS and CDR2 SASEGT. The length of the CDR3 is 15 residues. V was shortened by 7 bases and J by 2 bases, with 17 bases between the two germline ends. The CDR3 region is CASTPMVEGNYGYTF. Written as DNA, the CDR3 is TGTGCCAGCACTCCGATGGTAGAGGGAAACTATGGCTACACCTTC.